In this sample, the clone carrying this T cell receptor (beta chain) turned up many times. What it binds is not known. This entry comes from a study of T-cell reconstitution after alpha-beta-depleted transplantation in children. Notes on the study in general: It was reported that alpha-beta T cells came from several hundred expanded graft clones (about two months after transplant).

As it was prepared, the TCRbeta library received unique molecular identifiers. MiXCR was run by TCRdb on the PCR reads, yielding one entry per CDR3 protein. The data contain roughly 300,000 distinct CDR3 sequences, around a tenth of them seen just once; the ten biggest clones take up roughly a quarter. Per the germline V gene, CDR1 is SGHTA and CDR2 is FQGNSA. Trimming took 5 bases from V and 6 from J; bases not matched to a gene: 7. There are 16 residues in the CDR3. Here the sequenced sample was peripheral blood, taken 180 days after TCRalphabeta/CD19-depleted stem cell transplant. The clonotype comes from a male patient aged 2 to 9 who had a stem cell transplant for chronic granulomatous disease, so the T cells may come from the graft donor. The rearrangement joins TRBV7-2 to TRBJ2-2; 12 bases align to TRBD2. CDR3 nucleotides: TGTGCCAGCAGCCCTAGGACTAGCGGGGCGGCCGGGGAGCTGTTTTTT. Amino acid sequence: CASSPRTSGAAGELFF.